A selection of T cell receptor beta chains follows, all from one sample in a study of T-cell memory formation after mild COVID-19. MiXCR was run by TCRdb on the 5' RACE reads, yielding one entry per CDR3 protein. There are about 13,000 distinct CDR3 sequences in the sample; 12% occur only once, and roughly half lies in the top ten. The specimen sequenced was PBMCs or a T cell subset sorted from them (not recorded which). Receptors were obtained from an adult woman who had mild COVID-19 (a few samples of this study predate the infection). Cell type and time point are not known. The conserved cysteine and the conserved F or W are not part of the CDR3 here.

>TRBV5-6
ASSLDRLTSGNTIY
>TRBV24-1
ATHLILSGHNQPQH
>TRBV21-1
ASTHPWELQETQY
>TRBV9
ASSPFGQGATEAF
>TRBV3-1
ASSQRGRSLEKLF
>TRBV4-2
ASGLAGASAGELF
>TRBV4-2
ASSHSIGYNEQF
>TRBV9
ASSAATEQY
>TRBV6-5
ASSQDLAYNEQF
>TRBV13
ASSSGQGANEQY
>TRBV7-8
ASSLGHPRGVSNQPQH
>TRBV4-1
ASSQGELSGAPGYT
>TRBV20-1
SARGPNSPLH
>TRBV5-4
ASSLRTRRLWGNQPQH
>TRBV6-5
ASSYSLMNTEAF
>TRBV7-9
ASSLVSGGLEEQY
>TRBV12-3/TRBV12-4
ASSFYGTGYGYT
>TRBV12-3/TRBV12-4
ASSLSRDLTTNEKLF